This T cell receptor beta chain was recorded in a study of T cells in Graves' hyperthyroidism and ophthalmopathy. Amplification yielded TCR beta CDR3 regions, with RNA transcripts as the source. The HTBI primer set was used in a first-round RT-PCR of the TCR CDR3. TCRdb recomputed calls from the multiplex PCR reads with MiXCR, one row per CDR3 protein. This table holds over 450,000 distinct CDR3 sequences, roughly 18% found once. Trimming took off 6 bases at V and 0 bases at J, with 15 bases between the two ends. The germline CDR1 and CDR2 sequences are MNHNS and SASEGT. CDR3 length equals 15 residues.

Sequenced sample: blood. The TCR sequence derives from a woman between 18 and 29 years old with Graves' ophthalmopathy. The chain has TRBV6-1 and TRBJ2-7; the D is unclear. CDR3 loop: CASSTTFTNSYEQYF. The CDR3, as DNA: TGTGCCAGCAGCACGACATTCACCAACTCCTACGAGCAGTACTTC.